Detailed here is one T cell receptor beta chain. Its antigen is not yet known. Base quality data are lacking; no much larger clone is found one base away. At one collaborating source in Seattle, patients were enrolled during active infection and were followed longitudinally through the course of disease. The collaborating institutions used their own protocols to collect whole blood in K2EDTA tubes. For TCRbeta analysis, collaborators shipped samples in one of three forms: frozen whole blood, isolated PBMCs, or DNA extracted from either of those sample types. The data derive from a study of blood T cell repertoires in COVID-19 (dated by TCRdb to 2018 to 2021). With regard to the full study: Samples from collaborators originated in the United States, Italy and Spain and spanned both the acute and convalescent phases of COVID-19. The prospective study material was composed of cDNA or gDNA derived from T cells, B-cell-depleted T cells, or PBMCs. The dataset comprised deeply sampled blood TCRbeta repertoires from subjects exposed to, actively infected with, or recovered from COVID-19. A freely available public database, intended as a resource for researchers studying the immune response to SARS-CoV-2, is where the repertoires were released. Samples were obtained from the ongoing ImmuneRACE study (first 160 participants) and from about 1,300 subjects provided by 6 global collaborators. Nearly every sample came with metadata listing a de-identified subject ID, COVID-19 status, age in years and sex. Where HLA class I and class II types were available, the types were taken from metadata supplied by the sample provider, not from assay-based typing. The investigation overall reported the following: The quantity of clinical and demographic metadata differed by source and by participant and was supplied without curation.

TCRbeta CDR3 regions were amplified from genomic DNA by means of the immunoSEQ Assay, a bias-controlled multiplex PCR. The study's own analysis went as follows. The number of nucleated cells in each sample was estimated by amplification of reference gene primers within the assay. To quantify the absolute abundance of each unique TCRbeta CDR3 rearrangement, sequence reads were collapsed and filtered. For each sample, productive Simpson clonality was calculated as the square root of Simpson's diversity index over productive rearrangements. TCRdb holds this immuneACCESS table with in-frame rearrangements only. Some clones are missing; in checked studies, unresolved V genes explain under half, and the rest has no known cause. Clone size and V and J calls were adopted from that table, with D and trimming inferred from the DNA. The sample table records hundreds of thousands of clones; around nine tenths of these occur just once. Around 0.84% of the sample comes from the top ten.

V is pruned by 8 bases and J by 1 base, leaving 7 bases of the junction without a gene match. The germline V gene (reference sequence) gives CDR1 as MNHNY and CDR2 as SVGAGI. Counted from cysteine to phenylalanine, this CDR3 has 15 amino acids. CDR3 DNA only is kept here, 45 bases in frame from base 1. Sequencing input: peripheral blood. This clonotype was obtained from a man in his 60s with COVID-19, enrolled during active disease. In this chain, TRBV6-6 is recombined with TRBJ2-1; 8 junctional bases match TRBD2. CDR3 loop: CASGEAGVSYNEQFF. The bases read TGTGCCAGCGGAGAAGCGGGAGTATCCTACAATGAGCAGTTCTTC.